Listed below are T cell receptor beta chains from one sample, sequenced in a study of T cell repertoires in cytomegalovirus infection. In TCRdb, the reads were re-called with MiXCR into one record per CDR3 protein. This table holds a few hundred thousand distinct CDR3 sequences, over 7.5% found once. Sequenced material: PBMCs. These receptors all stem from a human donor in good health (CMV status not recorded). Some clones in this sample may be carry-over from other donors' samples. The CDR3 runs from the conserved cysteine through the conserved F or W. Fields, in order: CDR3 DNA, CDR3 protein, clone size, D gene, J gene, V gene. A D gene is named only where the DNA matches it firmly. Size is omitted from some rows. Given values are once, few, many or a class for expanded clones.

CDR3nt: TGTGCCTGGAGCGTATACTCTGGAAACACCATATATTTT; CDR3aa: CAWSVYSGNTIYF; abundance: .; d_gene: .; j_gene: TRBJ1-3; v_gene: TRBV30
CDR3nt: TGTGCCAGCAGCTTCGCCGGGGCCGACAGGCAGTACTTC; CDR3aa: CASSFAGADRQYF; abundance: many; d_gene: .; j_gene: TRBJ2-7; v_gene: TRBV7-2
CDR3nt: TGTGCCAGCAGCCCTAGCGGGAGGATGGATACGCAGTATTTT; CDR3aa: CASSPSGRMDTQYF; abundance: .; d_gene: TRBD2; j_gene: TRBJ2-3; v_gene: TRBV7-3
CDR3nt: TGTGCCAGCAGCTTAGATTGGACCCACGATGAGCAGTTCTTC; CDR3aa: CASSLDWTHDEQFF; abundance: few; d_gene: .; j_gene: TRBJ2-1; v_gene: TRBV7-9
CDR3nt: TGTGCCTCCCCGGGGGAGCAGTACTTC; CDR3aa: CASPGEQYF; abundance: few; d_gene: .; j_gene: TRBJ2-7; v_gene: TRBV6-4
CDR3nt: TGTGCCAGCAGTCCCGAGCGTCAACCAGGGGTATTCAATGAGCAGTTCTTC; CDR3aa: CASSPERQPGVFNEQFF; abundance: few; d_gene: .; j_gene: TRBJ2-1; v_gene: TRBV28
CDR3nt: TGTGCCAGCAGCTCGGACAGGGCTCAGCCCCAGCATTTT; CDR3aa: CASSSDRAQPQHF; abundance: many; d_gene: TRBD1; j_gene: TRBJ1-5; v_gene: TRBV7-6
CDR3nt: TGTGCCAGCAGCGCCGGACAGAGTCTGAACACTGAAGCTTTCTTT; CDR3aa: CASSAGQSLNTEAFF; abundance: few; d_gene: .; j_gene: TRBJ1-1; v_gene: TRBV7-2
CDR3nt: TGTGCCAGCAGCCCCGCCGGGACTAGCGGGAGAGCAGATACGCAGTATTTT; CDR3aa: CASSPAGTSGRADTQYF; abundance: .; d_gene: TRBD2; j_gene: TRBJ2-3; v_gene: TRBV7-3
CDR3nt: TGTGCCAGCAGCTTGGGCCTAGCGGGAGTCGGCACCGGGGAGCTGTTTTTT; CDR3aa: CASSLGLAGVGTGELFF; abundance: few; d_gene: TRBD2; j_gene: TRBJ2-2; v_gene: TRBV7-2
CDR3nt: TGTGCCAGCAGCCAAGATTTAAGGGGGGCCTGGGGGGACACTGAAGCTTTCTTT; CDR3aa: CASSQDLRGAWGDTEAFF; abundance: few; d_gene: .; j_gene: TRBJ1-1; v_gene: TRBV4-2
CDR3nt: TGTGCCAGCAGCCCACCCCGCAATCAGCCCCAGCATTTT; CDR3aa: CASSPPRNQPQHF; abundance: many; d_gene: .; j_gene: TRBJ1-5; v_gene: TRBV7-3
CDR3nt: TGTGCCAGCAGCTCCGGGACTAGAAAGTTCTTC; CDR3aa: CASSSGTRKFF; abundance: few; d_gene: TRBD2; j_gene: TRBJ2-1; v_gene: TRBV11-2
CDR3nt: TGTGCCAGCAGCTTCCTTGGCACGGTCAATTCACCCCTCCACTTT; CDR3aa: CASSFLGTVNSPLHF; abundance: many; d_gene: .; j_gene: TRBJ1-6; v_gene: TRBV7-2
CDR3nt: TGTGCCAGCAGTCTAGACGGGAAAAGGGATCAGCCCCAGCATTTT; CDR3aa: CASSLDGKRDQPQHF; abundance: many; d_gene: .; j_gene: TRBJ1-5; v_gene: TRBV12-3/TRBV12-4
CDR3nt: TGTGCCAGCGGGGAGCAGAACACCGGGGAGCTGTTTTTT; CDR3aa: CASGEQNTGELFF; abundance: .; d_gene: .; j_gene: TRBJ2-2; v_gene: TRBV12-3/TRBV12-4
CDR3nt: TGTGCCAGCAGCACTACCGGGACTGAGACTGAAGCTTTCTTT; CDR3aa: CASSTTGTETEAFF; abundance: many; d_gene: .; j_gene: TRBJ1-1; v_gene: TRBV7-3
CDR3nt: TGTGCCAGCAGCACCCCACTAGCGGGAGGCACCGGGGAGCTGTTTTTT; CDR3aa: CASSTPLAGGTGELFF; abundance: many; d_gene: TRBD2; j_gene: TRBJ2-2; v_gene: TRBV7-2
CDR3nt: TGCAGTGCTAGAGATTCGGCTAGCCCAGACGAGCAGTACTTC; CDR3aa: CSARDSASPDEQYF; abundance: .; d_gene: .; j_gene: TRBJ2-7; v_gene: TRBV20-1
CDR3nt: TGTGCCAGCAGCGTAGAACAGGGGATTTACGAGCAGTACTTC; CDR3aa: CASSVEQGIYEQYF; abundance: few; d_gene: TRBD1; j_gene: TRBJ2-7; v_gene: TRBV9
CDR3nt: TGTGCCAGCAGCTTAGCAGGGGGGGACTACGAGCAGTACTTC; CDR3aa: CASSLAGGDYEQYF; abundance: many; d_gene: .; j_gene: TRBJ2-7; v_gene: TRBV7-2
CDR3nt: TGTGCCAGCAGCCGACGGACAGAGGCAGATACGCAGTATTTT; CDR3aa: CASSRRTEADTQYF; abundance: .; d_gene: .; j_gene: TRBJ2-3; v_gene: TRBV6-1
CDR3nt: TGTGCCAGCAGCTTCACACCCAGGGCAGCCGAGCAGTACTTC; CDR3aa: CASSFTPRAAEQYF; abundance: many; d_gene: .; j_gene: TRBJ2-7; v_gene: TRBV7-2
CDR3nt: TGTGCCAGCAGCCCGGGCGCGAGTATCACTGAAGCTTTCTTT; CDR3aa: CASSPGASITEAFF; abundance: .; d_gene: .; j_gene: TRBJ1-1; v_gene: TRBV5-6
CDR3nt: TGTGCCAGCAGTTATGACAGGCACCAAGAGACCCAGTACTTC; CDR3aa: CASSYDRHQETQYF; abundance: many; d_gene: .; j_gene: TRBJ2-5; v_gene: TRBV12-3/TRBV12-4
CDR3nt: TGTGCCAGCAGCGGGTGGGCAACTAATGAAAAACTGTTTTTT; CDR3aa: CASSGWATNEKLFF; abundance: few; d_gene: .; j_gene: TRBJ1-4; v_gene: TRBV5-5
CDR3nt: TGTGCCAGTACCCCCGGGAATACAGATACGCAGTATTTT; CDR3aa: CASTPGNTDTQYF; abundance: .; d_gene: .; j_gene: TRBJ2-3; v_gene: TRBV19
CDR3nt: TGTGCCAGCAGCGTGGGGGGTCTCATCTACGAGCAGTACTTC; CDR3aa: CASSVGGLIYEQYF; abundance: few; d_gene: .; j_gene: TRBJ2-7; v_gene: TRBV11-2
CDR3nt: TGTGCCAGCCACCGCCTTGTAGGGACACCCAACACCGGGGAGCTGTTTTTT; CDR3aa: CASHRLVGTPNTGELFF; abundance: many; d_gene: .; j_gene: TRBJ2-2; v_gene: TRBV7-3
CDR3nt: TGTGCCAGCAGTAAGGACCTGGCCCGAAATAGCAATCAGCCCCAGCATTTT; CDR3aa: CASSKDLARNSNQPQHF; abundance: few; d_gene: .; j_gene: TRBJ1-5; v_gene: TRBV12-3/TRBV12-4
CDR3nt: TGTGCCAGCAGGGGAGGGGCGACTATCGAGCAGTTCTTC; CDR3aa: CASRGGATIEQFF; abundance: many; d_gene: TRBD2; j_gene: TRBJ2-1; v_gene: TRBV6-1
CDR3nt: TGCAGTGCCTTCCAGGGGCAAGCTAACTATGGCTACACCTTC; CDR3aa: CSAFQGQANYGYTF; abundance: many; d_gene: .; j_gene: TRBJ1-2; v_gene: TRBV20-1
CDR3nt: TGTGCCAGCAGCTCAGGGACGGTCTCTGGAAACACCATATATTTT; CDR3aa: CASSSGTVSGNTIYF; abundance: .; d_gene: .; j_gene: TRBJ1-3; v_gene: TRBV7-4
CDR3nt: TGTGCCAGCATCAGACGATCAGGGGTCTACGAGCAGTACTTC; CDR3aa: CASIRRSGVYEQYF; abundance: few; d_gene: .; j_gene: TRBJ2-7; v_gene: TRBV6-2/TRBV6-3
CDR3nt: TGCAGTGCTAGTCGGGGACTAGCGGAGGAGGGGACCCAGTACTTC; CDR3aa: CSASRGLAEEGTQYF; abundance: many; d_gene: TRBD2; j_gene: TRBJ2-5; v_gene: TRBV20-1
CDR3nt: TGTGCCAGCAGCTCCAGGGTTTCGAAATACAATGAGCAGTTCTTC; CDR3aa: CASSSRVSKYNEQFF; abundance: many; d_gene: .; j_gene: TRBJ2-1; v_gene: TRBV11-2
CDR3nt: TGTGCCAGCAGCCAAGCTAGGGGGGTCGGGGAGCAGTTCTTC; CDR3aa: CASSQARGVGEQFF; abundance: .; d_gene: .; j_gene: TRBJ2-1; v_gene: TRBV14
CDR3nt: TGTGCCAGCAGTACATCAATGAACACTGAAGCTTTCTTT; CDR3aa: CASSTSMNTEAFF; abundance: many; d_gene: .; j_gene: TRBJ1-1; v_gene: TRBV6-5
CDR3nt: TGTGCCAGCAGCCAAGGACAGGGAAGAACTGAAGCTTTCTTT; CDR3aa: CASSQGQGRTEAFF; abundance: many; d_gene: TRBD1; j_gene: TRBJ1-1; v_gene: TRBV4-2
CDR3nt: TGTGCCAGCAGGGGCGGAGGCAGGGGGCCGGTCTATGGCTACACCTTC; CDR3aa: CASRGGGRGPVYGYTF; abundance: few; d_gene: TRBD1; j_gene: TRBJ1-2; v_gene: TRBV12-3/TRBV12-4
CDR3nt: TGCAGTGCTCAGTCCCCCGGACTAGCGGGAATCAACGGGGAGCTGTTTTTT; CDR3aa: CSAQSPGLAGINGELFF; abundance: many; d_gene: TRBD2; j_gene: TRBJ2-2; v_gene: TRBV20-1
CDR3nt: TGCGCCAACAGCCGGACCGGACATAGCACAGATACGCAGTATTTT; CDR3aa: CANSRTGHSTDTQYF; abundance: few; d_gene: .; j_gene: TRBJ2-3; v_gene: TRBV5-1
CDR3nt: TGTGCCAGCAGTTCTCGACAGGGAGGGCGGGGGCAGCCCCAGCATTTT; CDR3aa: CASSSRQGGRGQPQHF; abundance: .; d_gene: TRBD1; j_gene: TRBJ1-5; v_gene: TRBV6-6
CDR3nt: TGTGCCAGCAGCGCCGTGAGGGGGAGGGCCCCAGAGACCCAGTACTTC; CDR3aa: CASSAVRGRAPETQYF; abundance: many; d_gene: .; j_gene: TRBJ2-5; v_gene: TRBV7-6
CDR3nt: TGTGCCAGCAGCTTAGCCGGGACAGTAGGAGAAAAACTGTTTTTT; CDR3aa: CASSLAGTVGEKLFF; abundance: few; d_gene: TRBD1; j_gene: TRBJ1-4; v_gene: TRBV7-8
CDR3nt: TGTGCCAGCAGCCCGGCGGGACTAGCGGGCCGTGAGACCCAGTACTTC; CDR3aa: CASSPAGLAGRETQYF; abundance: many; d_gene: TRBD2; j_gene: TRBJ2-5; v_gene: TRBV7-8
CDR3nt: TGTGCCAGCAGCTTCAAGGGACAGGGATACAATGAGCAGTTCTTC; CDR3aa: CASSFKGQGYNEQFF; abundance: .; d_gene: TRBD1; j_gene: TRBJ2-1; v_gene: TRBV9
CDR3nt: TGCGCCAGCAGCCAAGATGGAGGGGGCCGGTCACCCCTCCACTTT; CDR3aa: CASSQDGGGRSPLHF; abundance: many; d_gene: TRBD1; j_gene: TRBJ1-6; v_gene: TRBV4-3
CDR3nt: TGTGCCAGCAGCTCGTATTTGAAGGGGACTCCAAAATACAATGAGCAGTTCTTC; CDR3aa: CASSSYLKGTPKYNEQFF; abundance: many; d_gene: .; j_gene: TRBJ2-1; v_gene: TRBV7-2
CDR3nt: TGTGCCAGCAGTGAAGGTTGGGGACTAGCCAATGAGCAGTTCTTC; CDR3aa: CASSEGWGLANEQFF; abundance: .; d_gene: TRBD2; j_gene: TRBJ2-1; v_gene: TRBV2